This TCR beta chain emerged from a study of early T cells in non-severe SARS-CoV-2 infection. This clonotype has only a few counts. The CDR3 is made up of 13 amino acids. Germline V gives CDR1 MNHEY, CDR2 SVGAGI. The V gene lost 7 bases and the J gene lost 8 bases, with 18 bases spanning the gap. The TCR library protocol was used to attach unique molecular identifiers. These identifiers were attached to individual cDNA molecules. A single record per CDR3 protein comes from TCRdb applying MiXCR to the 5' RACE reads. Of over 35,000 distinct CDR3 sequences in the sample, about 5.7% were seen once. The sequence was collected from an adult who was a healthcare worker with PCR-confirmed SARS-CoV-2 infection or an uninfected control (not recorded which). Sequencing used whole blood, obtained at baseline. V and J are TRBV6-5 and TRBJ2-7, with D perhaps TRBD1 (6 bases). CDR3 sequence reads: CASTGTRGTKQYF. CDR3 DNA: TGTGCCAGCACCGGGACAAGGGGAACCAAGCAGTACTTC.